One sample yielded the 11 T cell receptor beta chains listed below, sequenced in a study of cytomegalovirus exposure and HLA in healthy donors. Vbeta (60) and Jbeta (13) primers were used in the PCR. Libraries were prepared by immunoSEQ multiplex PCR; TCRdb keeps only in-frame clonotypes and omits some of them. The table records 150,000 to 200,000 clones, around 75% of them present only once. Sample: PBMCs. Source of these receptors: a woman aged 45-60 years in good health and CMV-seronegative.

CDR3 amino acids: CASSYSRDPSYEQYF. For the CDR3, the DNA is TGTGCCAGCAGTTACTCGCGGGACCCATCCTACGAGCAGTACTTC. The V gene is TRBV6-5, the J gene TRBJ2-7; perhaps TRBD2 as D (6 bases). V lost 0 bases to trimming and J lost 1 base, with 10 bases between them. Germline assignment: CDR1 MNHEY and CDR2 SVGAGI. The CDR3 is 15 residues long.

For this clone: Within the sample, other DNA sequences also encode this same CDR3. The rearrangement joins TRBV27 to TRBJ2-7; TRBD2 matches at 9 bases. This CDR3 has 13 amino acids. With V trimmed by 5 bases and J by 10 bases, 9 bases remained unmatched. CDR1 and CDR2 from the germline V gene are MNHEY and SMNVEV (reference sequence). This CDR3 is CASSVGLALEQYF. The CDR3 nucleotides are TGTGCCAGCAGTGTGGGACTAGCATTAGAACAGTACTTC.

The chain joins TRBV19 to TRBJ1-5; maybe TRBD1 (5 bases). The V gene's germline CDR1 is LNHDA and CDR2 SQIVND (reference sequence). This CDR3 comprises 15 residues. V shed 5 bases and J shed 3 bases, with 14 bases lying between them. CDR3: CASSLTQATNQPQHF. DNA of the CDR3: TGTGCCAGTAGTTTAACACAGGCGACCAATCAGCCCCAGCATTTT.

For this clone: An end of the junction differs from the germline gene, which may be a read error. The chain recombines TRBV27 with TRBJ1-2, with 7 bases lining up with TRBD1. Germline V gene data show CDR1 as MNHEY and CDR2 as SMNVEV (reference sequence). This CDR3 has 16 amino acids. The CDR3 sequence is CASSLSGLDRDYGYTF. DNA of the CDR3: TGTGCCAGCAGTCTATCGGGCCTTGACAGGGACTATGGCTACACCTTC.

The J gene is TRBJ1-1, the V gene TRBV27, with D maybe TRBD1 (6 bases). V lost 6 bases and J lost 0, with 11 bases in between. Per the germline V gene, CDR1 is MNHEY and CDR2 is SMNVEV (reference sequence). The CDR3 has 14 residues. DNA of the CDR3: TGTGCCAGCAGCTCCAGGGGTGTGAACACTGAAGCTTTCTTT. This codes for CASSSRGVNTEAFF.

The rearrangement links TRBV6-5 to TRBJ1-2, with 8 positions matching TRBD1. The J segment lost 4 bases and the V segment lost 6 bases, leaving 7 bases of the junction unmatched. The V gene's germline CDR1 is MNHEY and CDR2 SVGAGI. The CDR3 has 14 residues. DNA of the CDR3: TGTGCCAGCAGGGGGACAGGTCGGACCTATGGCTACACCTTC. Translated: CASRGTGRTYGYTF.

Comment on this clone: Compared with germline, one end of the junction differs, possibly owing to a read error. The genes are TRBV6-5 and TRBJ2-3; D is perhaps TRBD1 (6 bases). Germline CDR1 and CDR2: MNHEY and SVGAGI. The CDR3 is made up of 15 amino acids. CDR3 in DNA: TGTGTCAGCAGTTACGGGACATCTCGCACAGATACGCAGTATTTT. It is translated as CVSSYGTSRTDTQYF.

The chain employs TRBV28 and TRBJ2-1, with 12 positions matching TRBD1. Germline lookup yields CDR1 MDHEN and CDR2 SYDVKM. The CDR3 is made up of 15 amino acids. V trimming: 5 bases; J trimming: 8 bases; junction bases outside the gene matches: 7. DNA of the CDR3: TGTGCCAGCAGTCCGGGGACAGGGGGCGGGCATGAGCAGTTCTTC. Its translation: CASSPGTGGGHEQFF.

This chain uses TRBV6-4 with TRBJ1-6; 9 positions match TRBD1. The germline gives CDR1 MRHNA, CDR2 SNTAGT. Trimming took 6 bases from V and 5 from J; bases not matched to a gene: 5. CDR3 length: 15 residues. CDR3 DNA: TGTGCCAGCAGCACTACAGGGGGCGATAATTCACCCCTCCACTTT. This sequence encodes CASSTTGGDNSPLHF.

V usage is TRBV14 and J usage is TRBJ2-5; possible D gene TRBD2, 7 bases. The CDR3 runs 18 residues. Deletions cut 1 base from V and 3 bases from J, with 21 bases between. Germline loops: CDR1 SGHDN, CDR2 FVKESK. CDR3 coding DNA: TGTGCCAGCAGCCAAGCGACGGGGGGCGGGAGCCCTAAAGAGACCCAGTACTTC. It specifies CASSQATGGGSPKETQYF.

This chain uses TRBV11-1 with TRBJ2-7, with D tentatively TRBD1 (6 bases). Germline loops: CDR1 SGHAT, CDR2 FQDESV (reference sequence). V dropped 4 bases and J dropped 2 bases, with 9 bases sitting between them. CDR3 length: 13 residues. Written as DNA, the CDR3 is TGTGCCAGCAGCTCAAGGACAGCCTACGAGCAGTACTTC. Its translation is CASSSRTAYEQYF.